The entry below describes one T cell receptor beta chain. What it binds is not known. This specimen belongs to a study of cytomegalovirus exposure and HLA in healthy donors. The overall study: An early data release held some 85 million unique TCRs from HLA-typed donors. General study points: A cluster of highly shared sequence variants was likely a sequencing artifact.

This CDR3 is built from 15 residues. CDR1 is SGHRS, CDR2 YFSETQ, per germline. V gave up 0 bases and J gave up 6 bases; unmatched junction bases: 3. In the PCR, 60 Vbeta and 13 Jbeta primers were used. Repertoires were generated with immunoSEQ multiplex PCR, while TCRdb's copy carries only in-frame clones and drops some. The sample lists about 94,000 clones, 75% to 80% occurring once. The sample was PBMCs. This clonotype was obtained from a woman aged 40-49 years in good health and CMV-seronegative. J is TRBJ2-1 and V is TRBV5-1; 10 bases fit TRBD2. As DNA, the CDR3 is TGCGCCAGCAGCTTGGTTCTAGCGGGGGCCAATGAGCAGTTCTTC. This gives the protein CASSLVLAGANEQFF.